A selection of T cell receptor beta chains follows, all from one sample in a study of blood T cells in healthy people across ages. TCRdb reanalysed the 5' RACE reads using MiXCR and keeps one entry per CDR3 protein. The repertoire holds just under 550,000 distinct CDR3 sequences, with 24% as singletons. The data were also submitted as part of a second study, on T cells of mothers and their children.

Sequencing was done on a sample of blood. The receptors were gathered from a boy aged 10-17 years in good health. Both conserved end residues are part of each CDR3. The D gene is left open where the match is weak. Not all rows give a size; the values are once, few, many and, for expanded clones, a class.

TRBV20-1	-	TRBJ2-2	-	CSARRTGLLGSGELFF	TGCAGTGCTAGGCGTACAGGGCTTTTGGGGTCCGGGGAGCTGTTTTTT
TRBV24-1	-	TRBJ2-1	-	CATSDEPGANYNEQFF	TGTGCCACCAGTGACGAGCCGGGGGCGAACTACAATGAGCAGTTCTTC
TRBV5-5	-	TRBJ1-1	TRBD1	CASSLDRAYTEAFF	TGTGCCAGCAGCCTGGACAGGGCGTACACTGAAGCTTTCTTT
TRBV5-1	few	TRBJ2-7	TRBD1	CASSPGTGGAWEQYF	TGCGCCAGCAGCCCGGGGACAGGGGGCGCGTGGGAGCAGTACTTC
TRBV4-3	few	TRBJ1-2	TRBD1	CASSQDRPGGGYGYTF	TGCGCCAGCAGCCAAGATCGACCAGGGGGAGGCTATGGCTACACCTTC
TRBV4-3	few	TRBJ2-2	-	CASSQDRYDYIEGELFF	TGCGCCAGCAGCCAAGATCGGTACGACTACATCGAGGGGGAGCTGTTTTTT
TRBV12-3/TRBV12-4	few	TRBJ2-3	-	CASRPDYPETDTQYF	TGTGCCAGCAGGCCGGACTACCCGGAAACAGATACGCAGTATTTT
TRBV3-1	-	TRBJ2-3	TRBD2	CASSQAGEGDTQYF	TGTGCCAGCAGCCAAGCGGGGGAGGGAGATACGCAGTATTTT
TRBV7-3	-	TRBJ2-5	TRBD2	CASSSAGLAGGPETQYF	TGTGCCAGCAGCTCAGCGGGACTAGCGGGGGGGCCAGAGACCCAGTACTTC
TRBV7-9	many	TRBJ1-2	TRBD1	CATSPRQGADGYTF	TGTGCCACCAGCCCAAGACAGGGGGCGGATGGCTACACCTTC
TRBV28	many	TRBJ1-2	-	CASSFRRNYGYTF	TGTGCCAGCAGTTTCCGGCGGAACTATGGCTACACCTTC
TRBV19	few	TRBJ2-1	-	CASSPLAESSYNEQFF	TGTGCCAGTAGTCCCTTGGCGGAGAGCTCCTACAATGAGCAGTTCTTC
TRBV2	-	TRBJ2-2	TRBD1	CASSKDRGQSGELFF	TGTGCCAGCAGTAAAGACAGGGGGCAATCCGGGGAGCTGTTTTTT
TRBV7-2	-	TRBJ1-4	-	CASSLDFVRTVNEKLFF	TGTGCCAGCAGCTTAGACTTCGTAAGGACAGTAAATGAAAAACTGTTTTTT
TRBV4-3	-	TRBJ2-7	-	CASSQVLKRGSNYEQYF	TGCGCCAGCAGCCAAGTCCTGAAACGGGGGAGCAACTACGAGCAGTACTTC
TRBV27	few	TRBJ2-1	-	CASSPSIALSSYNEQFF	TGTGCCAGCAGTCCGAGTATAGCGCTTAGCTCCTACAATGAGCAGTTCTTC
TRBV10-2	-	TRBJ2-5	TRBD1	CASSEGTGVQETQYF	TGCGCCAGCAGTGAAGGGACAGGGGTCCAAGAGACCCAGTACTTC
TRBV20-1	few	TRBJ1-6	TRBD1	CSARGYGTGNSPLHF	TGCAGTGCTAGAGGTTACGGGACAGGGAATTCACCCCTCCACTTT
TRBV20-1	few	TRBJ2-7	TRBD2	CSASGLAGRSSYEQYF	TGCAGTGCATCGGGACTAGCGGGACGAAGCTCCTACGAGCAGTACTTC
TRBV4-3	-	TRBJ2-5	TRBD2	CASSQDQGIAGTETQYF	TGCGCCAGCAGCCAAGATCAGGGAATAGCGGGGACAGAGACCCAGTACTTC
TRBV7-2	few	TRBJ2-7	-	CASSLSGYTYEQYF	TGTGCCAGCAGCTTATCCGGATACACCTACGAGCAGTACTTC
TRBV7-9	few	TRBJ2-7	TRBD1	CASSITGESYEQYF	TGTGCCAGCAGCATTACAGGGGAATCCTACGAGCAGTACTTC
TRBV12-3/TRBV12-4	-	TRBJ1-1	-	CASSMAYTEAFF	TGTGCCAGCAGCATGGCCTACACTGAAGCTTTCTTT
TRBV27	-	TRBJ2-5	TRBD1	CASSLYPGTVAHQETQYF	TGTGCCAGCAGTCTCTACCCCGGGACAGTTGCCCACCAAGAGACCCAGTACTTC
TRBV12-3/TRBV12-4	-	TRBJ1-4	TRBD1	CASSLALGQGDSNEKLFF	TGTGCCAGCAGTTTAGCCCTCGGTCAGGGGGACTCTAATGAAAAACTGTTTTTT
TRBV20-1	-	TRBJ1-2	-	CSAPLGFNYGYTF	TGCAGTGCCCCGCTTGGTTTTAACTATGGCTACACCTTC
TRBV7-2	many	TRBJ1-3	-	CASSPRDLLDSGNTIYF	TGTGCCAGCAGCCCAAGGGACCTACTCGACTCTGGAAACACCATTTATTTT
TRBV14	-	TRBJ2-1	-	CASSQGFGALNNEQFF	TGTGCCAGCAGCCAAGGGTTTGGCGCGCTCAACAATGAGCAGTTCTTC
TRBV7-9	few	TRBJ2-7	-	CASSYGGRSYEQYF	TGTGCCAGCAGCTACGGGGGACGGTCCTACGAGCAGTACTTC
TRBV29-1	-	TRBJ1-2	TRBD1	CSVARGGGNYGYTF	TGCAGCGTTGCCAGGGGGGGAGGAAACTATGGCTACACCTTC
TRBV7-2	-	TRBJ2-3	TRBD1	CASSPGQEADTQYF	TGTGCCAGCAGCCCGGGACAGGAAGCAGATACGCAGTATTTT
TRBV6-6	-	TRBJ1-1	-	CASSYLEGSNTEAFF	TGTGCCAGCAGTTACTTAGAGGGGTCGAACACTGAAGCTTTCTTT
TRBV21-1	-	TRBJ2-5	-	CASSEEDRKETQYF	TGTGCCAGCAGCGAAGAGGACAGGAAAGAGACCCAGTACTTC
TRBV6-6	-	TRBJ2-5	TRBD2	CASSYRPSGVQETQYF	TGTGCCAGCAGTTATAGGCCTAGCGGGGTCCAAGAGACCCAGTACTTC
TRBV7-2	-	TRBJ2-6	-	CASSLRASGANVLTF	TGTGCCAGCAGCTTGAGAGCCTCTGGGGCCAACGTCCTGACTTTC
TRBV28	-	TRBJ2-3	-	CASSFVSTDTQYF	TGTGCCAGCAGTTTTGTCTCCACAGATACGCAGTATTTT
TRBV7-2	-	TRBJ1-5	TRBD1	CASSLGEDRVNQPQHF	TGTGCCAGCAGCTTAGGGGAGGACAGGGTGAATCAGCCCCAGCATTTT
TRBV28	-	TRBJ1-1	-	CASRTPTGAGTEAFF	TGTGCCAGCAGGACGCCCACGGGGGCAGGCACTGAAGCTTTCTTT
TRBV11-1	few	TRBJ2-3	TRBD2	CASSPGTSGSLSTDTQYF	TGTGCCAGCAGCCCGGGGACTAGCGGGAGCCTTAGCACAGATACGCAGTATTTT
TRBV3-1	-	TRBJ2-2	TRBD1	CASSLRTGTGPDGNTGELFF	TGTGCCAGCAGCCTAAGGACCGGGACAGGGCCCGACGGGAACACCGGGGAGCTGTTTTTT
TRBV20-1	-	TRBJ2-3	-	CSAKLGSGRTDTQYF	TGCAGTGCTAAACTTGGTAGCGGTCGCACAGATACGCAGTATTTT
TRBV6-6	-	TRBJ2-1	TRBD2	CASTVVAGAAYNEQFF	TGTGCCAGCACCGTCGTAGCGGGGGCGGCCTACAATGAGCAGTTCTTC